This entry concerns a single T cell receptor beta chain. This entry belongs to a study of CD8+CD57+ T cells in acquired aplastic anemia. Germline V gene data show CDR1 as SEHNR and CDR2 as FQNEAQ (reference sequence). Trimming removed 6 bases from V and 4 bases from J, with 14 bases in between. The CDR3 loop spans 14 amino acids. Template material for TCR beta VDJ and CDR3 profiling consisted of genomic DNA. TCRdb fed the reads into MiXCR, producing one record per CDR3 protein. The sample contains 80,000 to 100,000 distinct CDR3 sequences, around two thirds of which appear only once. Patients included in sequencing had previously demonstrated CD8+CD57+ cell expansion by flow cytometry. No therapy had been given to the patients at the time of blood sampling.

The chain recombines TRBV7-9 with TRBJ2-3; D may be TRBD1 (6 bases). Sample: sorted CD4+, CD8+, or CD8+CD57+ T cells (not recorded which) from PBMCs. This receptor was identified in a human donor with aplastic anemia. The CDR3 here is CASRTTQGSDTQYF. CDR3 sequence (DNA): TGTGCCAGCAGAACGACACAGGGATCAGATACGCAGTATTTT.